Listed here is a single T cell receptor beta chain. Its antigen remains unidentified. Qualities for individual bases were not recorded, and no much larger clone is one base off. The data were obtained in a study of CD8 T cells in ankylosing spondylitis (dated by TCRdb to about 2017). A note on the overall study: To find TCR variants linked to disease, the study profiled T cell receptor beta repertoires in ankylosing spondylitis patients and healthy donors. The full study cohort comprised 20 to 25 ankylosing spondylitis patients and over 95 healthy donors. Peripheral blood was sampled, and synovial fluid was additionally collected from ankylosing spondylitis patients. Results and caveats for the whole study, not just this receptor: The disease-linked clones showed a CD8+ phenotype and occurred at relatively low frequencies in peripheral blood. Blood from ankylosing spondylitis patients appeared to be characterized by a TCR beta motif composed of roughly 8 highly homologous amino acid variants. Some motif variants were previously reported in synovial fluid and blood of reactive arthritis patients, suggesting common disease-initiation mechanisms. The disease-linked clones were reported to be significantly enriched in matched synovial fluid samples from ankylosing spondylitis patients.

V and J lose 6 bases and 0 bases, and a span of 9 bases separates them. Reading the germline V gene gives CDR1 SGHTA and CDR2 FQGNSA. The CDR3 starts with the cysteine, ends with the phenylalanine, and has 14 residues. Only the CDR3 region is kept as DNA, spanning 42 bases read in frame from base 1. TCRdb lists the instrument as Illumina HiSeq 2500. TCR beta libraries were prepared by quantitative 5'-RACE with molecular barcodes. The published analysis was carried out like this. A new computational method, built on a probabilistic model of VDJ rearrangement, was used to identify disease-linked TCR variants. Starting from the raw public reads, TCRdb applied fastp trimming at Q25, assembled clones with MiXCR and retained in-frame beta chains. Rows are unified per CDR3 protein, each entry keeping the most common DNA and genes. These V and J calls derive from TCRdb rather than the authors' analysis. For this sample there are hundreds of thousands of distinct CDR3 sequences; more than 25% appear just once. The top ten constitute 0.89% of the sample.

The clonotype originates from a male donor with ankylosing spondylitis. The sequence is built from TRBV7-2 and TRBJ1-3; the D gene cannot be resolved reliably. The source material was blood, either unsorted or a sorted T cell fraction (not recorded which). The sequenced DNA is TGTGCCAGCAGACCGGCCGTCTCTGGAAACACCATATATTTT. It codes for CASRPAVSGNTIYF.